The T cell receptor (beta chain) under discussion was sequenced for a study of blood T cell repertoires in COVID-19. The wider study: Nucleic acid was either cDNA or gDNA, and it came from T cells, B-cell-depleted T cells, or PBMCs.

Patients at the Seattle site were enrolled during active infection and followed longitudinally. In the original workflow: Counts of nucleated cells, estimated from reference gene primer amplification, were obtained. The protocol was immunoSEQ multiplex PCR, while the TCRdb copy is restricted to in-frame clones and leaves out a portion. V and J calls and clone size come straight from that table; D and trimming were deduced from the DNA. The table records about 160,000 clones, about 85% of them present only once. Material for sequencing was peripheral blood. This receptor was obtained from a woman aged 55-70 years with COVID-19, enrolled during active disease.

CDR3 residues: CATQLGARQPQHF. CDR3 bases: TGCGCCACCCAATTAGGGGCGAGGCAGCCCCAGCATTTT. The chain employs TRBV10-2 and TRBJ1-5, with D maybe TRBD1 (5 bases). CDR1 is WSHSY, CDR2 SAAADI, per germline. Trimming shortened V by 10 bases and J by 7 bases, and 17 bases separated the two germline ends. The CDR3 is made up of 13 amino acids.